These 24 T cell receptor beta chains were sequenced from one sample in a study of blood T cell repertoires in COVID-19. Measured with immunoSEQ multiplex PCR; TCRdb has only the in-frame clones, and not every one. This sample has 130,000 or so clones, with 55% to 70% found just once. Sequencing was performed on peripheral blood. The source is a woman aged 70-85 years with acute or convalescent COVID-19.

The chain is built from TRBV5-4 and TRBJ2-5, with 9 bases that match TRBD1. There are 14 residues in the CDR3. Trimming at V came to 4 bases and at J to 5 bases, leaving 6 bases not matched to a gene. Germline loops: CDR1 SGHNT, CDR2 YYREEE (reference sequence). CDR3 bases: TGTGCCAGCAGCACCGGGACAGGGAAGGAGACCCAGTACTTC. This gives the protein CASSTGTGKETQYF.

The chain recombines TRBV18 with TRBJ2-1, with 7 bases matching TRBD2. Germline V gene data show CDR1 as KGHSH and CDR2 as LQKENI. V dropped 6 bases and J dropped 10; count of bases not matched to a gene: 6. This CDR3 spans 12 amino acids. The CDR3 loop is CASSQILAEQFF. The CDR3 DNA reads TGTGCCAGCTCGCAAATACTAGCGGAGCAGTTCTTC.

The genes are TRBV5-1 and TRBJ1-4; 8 positions agree with TRBD1. Germline assignment: CDR1 SGHRS and CDR2 YFSETQ. With 1 base clipped from V and 5 bases from J, the junction kept 4 bases outside the gene matches. This CDR3 is 15 amino acids long. CDR3 nucleotides: TGCGCCAGCAGCTTGACCGGGACAGGAAATGAAAAACTGTTTTTT. Protein product: CASSLTGTGNEKLFF.

The chain carries TRBV5-1 and TRBJ2-1, with a possible D match to TRBD1 (5 bases). Germline CDR1 and CDR2: SGHRS and YFSETQ. V was pared by 6 bases and J by 2 bases, with 12 bases between. CDR3 length: 14 amino acids. Here the CDR3 reads CASKLQGPYNEQFF. Here the CDR3 DNA reads TGCGCCAGCAAATTGCAGGGCCCCTACAATGAGCAGTTCTTC. The variable domain in full, with the rest retrieved from reference TRBV5-1 and TRBJ2-1, is KAGVTQTPRYLIKTRGQQVTLSCSPISGHRSVSWYQQTPGQGLQFLFEYFSETQRNKGNFPGRFSGRQFSNSRSEMNVSTLELGDSALYLCASKLQGPYNEQFFGPGTRLTVL.

This clone was detected a few times. The chain is built from TRBV9 and TRBJ1-3; 8 nucleotides align to TRBD1. Germline loops: CDR1 SGDLS, CDR2 YYNGEE. The J segment lost 1 base and the V segment lost 4 bases, leaving 7 bases of the junction unmatched. The CDR3 is made up of 16 amino acids. Written as DNA, the CDR3 is TGTGCCAGCAGCTTAACAACAGGGGGGTCTGGAAACACCATATATTTT. This gives the protein CASSLTTGGSGNTIYF.

This clone has only one observation. The CDR3 DNA is TGCGCCAGCAGCTGGGGACAGGGGGCGTTTCAGACAGATACGCAGTATTTT. This codes for CASSWGQGAFQTDTQYF. The V gene is TRBV5-1, the J gene TRBJ2-3; 12 bases match TRBD1. This CDR3 is 17 amino acids long. With 3 bases clipped from V and 3 bases from J, the junction kept 8 bases outside the gene matches. Germline CDR1 and CDR2: SGHRS and YFSETQ.

The chain combines TRBV9 with TRBJ2-7; tentatively, D is TRBD1 (6 bases). The CDR3 is made up of 14 amino acids. V gave up 2 bases and J gave up 0 bases, with 9 bases separating them. The V gene's germline CDR1 is SGDLS and CDR2 YYNGEE. CDR3 sequence (DNA): TGTGCCAGCAGCGTGTTGGACAGCTCCTACGAGCAGTACTTC. Translating it yields CASSVLDSSYEQYF. Drawing the rest from reference TRBV9 and TRBJ2-7, the complete variable domain is DSGVTQTPKHLITATGQRVTLRCSPRSGDLSVYWYQQSLDQGLQFLIQYYNGEERAKGNILERFSAQQFPDLHSELNLSSLELGDSALYFCASSVLDSSYEQYFGPGTRLTVT.

The chain joins TRBV7-2 to TRBJ2-1, with 9 nucleotides matching TRBD2. V dropped 6 bases and J dropped 8; count of bases not matched to a gene: 8. CDR3 length: 14 amino acids. Germline V gene sequence: CDR1 SGHTA, CDR2 FQGNSA. The CDR3: CASSQYGTSYEQFF. CDR3 bases: TGTGCCAGCAGTCAGTACGGGACTAGCTATGAGCAGTTCTTC.

This clone was seen a single time. The V and J genes are TRBV2 and TRBJ1-2; weak D call: TRBD1 (6 bases). Trimming pared 5 bases from V and 1 base from J, leaving 11 bases between. Germline V gene lookup returns CDR1 SNHLY and CDR2 FYNNEI. The CDR3 contains 14 residues. The CDR3 DNA reads as TGTGCCAGCAGTCCGGGACACCTTAACTATGGCTACACCTTC. This encodes CASSPGHLNYGYTF.

The chain employs TRBV7-9 and TRBJ1-1; maybe TRBD1 (5 bases). Per the germline V gene, CDR1 is SEHNR and CDR2 is FQNEAQ (reference sequence). The CDR3 is 11 residues long. In DNA form, the CDR3 reads TGTGGCCCAGGGCTAAGCACTGAAGCTTTCTTT. It translates to CGPGLSTEAFF.

The V and J genes are TRBV2 and TRBJ1-5, with 8 positions matching TRBD1. Germline-derived CDR1 and CDR2 are SNHLY and FYNNEI. This CDR3 is built from 16 residues. Losses at the gene ends were 6 bases for V and 0 bases for J; bases not matched to a gene: 7. CDR3 in amino acids: CASSFGTGLSNQPQHF. CDR3 sequence (DNA): TGTGCCAGCAGCTTTGGGACAGGCCTTAGCAATCAGCCCCAGCATTTT.

V is TRBV5-1 and J is TRBJ2-2; 7 bases agree with TRBD1. V lost 0 bases, J lost 2 bases, and 7 bases stayed unmatched. CDR1 is SGHRS and CDR2 is YFSETQ in the germline V gene. The CDR3 sequence is 17 residues long. The CDR3 coding sequence is TGCGCCAGCAGCTTGGCCCCAGGGGGACGTAACACCGGGGAGCTGTTTTTT. It is translated as CASSLAPGGRNTGELFF. Looking up the rest from reference TRBV5-1 and TRBJ2-2 gives the full variable domain: KAGVTQTPRYLIKTRGQQVTLSCSPISGHRSVSWYQQTPGQGLQFLFEYFSETQRNKGNFPGRFSGRQFSNSRSEMNVSTLELGDSALYLCASSLAPGGRNTGELFFGEGSRLTVL.

The chain joins TRBV7-2 to TRBJ1-6; weak D call: TRBD1 (6 bases). The V gene's germline CDR1 is SGHTA and CDR2 FQGNSA. The V gene lost 5 bases and the J gene lost 5 bases, with 19 bases spanning the gap. The CDR3 is 17 amino acids. CDR3 sequence (DNA): TGTGCCAGCAGCCCCCAGGGGTGGGGGTTCGATAATTCACCCCTCCACTTT. Translation gives CASSPQGWGFDNSPLHF.

The chain combines TRBV2 with TRBJ2-5; possibly TRBD1 for D (5 bases). V shed 8 bases and J shed 4 bases, with 14 bases lying between them. CDR3 size: 13 residues. The V gene's germline CDR1 is SNHLY and CDR2 FYNNEI. Written as DNA, the CDR3 is TGTGCCAGCTATACAGGTTACGGAGAGACCCAGTACTTC. It encodes CASYTGYGETQYF.

This rearrangement joins TRBV7-9 to TRBJ2-7; D is perhaps TRBD2 (6 bases). This CDR3 has 11 residues. V lost 8 bases to trimming and J lost 2 bases, with 7 bases between them. The germline CDR1 and CDR2 sequences are SEHNR and FQNEAQ (reference sequence). The CDR3 loop is CASGLTYEQYF. The CDR3 nucleotides read TGTGCCAGCGGACTAACCTACGAGCAGTACTTC.

The gene calls are TRBV25-1 and TRBJ2-2, with 9 bases lining up with TRBD1. The CDR3 has 14 amino acids. V dropped 2 bases and J dropped 5; count of bases not matched to a gene: 0. Germline-derived CDR1 and CDR2 are MGHDK and SYGVNS. The DNA of the CDR3 is TGTGCCAGCAGTGAAGGACAGGGGACCGGGGAGCTGTTTTTT. Protein sequence: CASSEGQGTGELFF. The variable domain in full, completed from reference TRBV25-1 and TRBJ2-2, reads EADIYQTPRYLVIGTGKKITLECSQTMGHDKMYWYQQDPGMELHLIHYSYGVNSTEKGDLSSESTVSRIRTEHFPLTLESARPSHTSQYLCASSEGQGTGELFFGEGSRLTVL.

V and J are TRBV9 and TRBJ2-3; possible D gene TRBD2, 5 bases. CDR1 and CDR2 (germline): SGDLS, YYNGEE. This CDR3 is 14 amino acids long. Trimming stripped 9 bases from V and 4 bases from J, with 18 bases between. CDR3: CATAGGVSADTQYF. CDR3 DNA: TGTGCCACCGCGGGCGGAGTTTCCGCAGATACGCAGTATTTT.

The J gene is TRBJ1-2, the V gene TRBV28; D perhaps matches TRBD1 (5 bases). This CDR3 is 12 amino acids long. Germline V gene sequence: CDR1 MDHEN, CDR2 SYDVKM. V lost 4 bases and J lost 7, with 10 bases in between. The CDR3 protein is CASSSGSIGYTF. The CDR3 DNA reads TGTGCCAGCAGTTCAGGGTCGATTGGCTACACCTTC.

The chain couples TRBV12-3 or TRBV12-4 to TRBJ2-2; no reliable D call. The length of the CDR3 is 12 residues. V was clipped by 7 bases and J by 4 bases, with 7 bases between them. The CDR3 reads CASTRSTGELFF. CDR3 nucleotide sequence: TGTGCCAGCACTCGCAGCACCGGGGAGCTGTTTTTT.

This clone was detected a few times. The CDR3 nucleotides are TGTGCCAGCAGCCAAGTGACTAGCGGGGGGGCGAGTCATGAGCAGTTCTTC. Translated: CASSQVTSGGASHEQFF. The chain uses TRBV3-1 (or the pseudogene TRBV3-2) and TRBJ2-1; 14 bases line up with TRBD2. The CDR3 runs 17 residues. CDR1 LGHDT and CDR2 YNNKEL come from the germline V gene (reference sequence). Unmatched junction bases numbered 7, after V lost 1 base and J lost 8 bases.

The rearrangement links TRBV6-1 to TRBJ2-6; the D gene is possibly TRBD2 (6 bases). CDR1 and CDR2 (germline): MNHNS, SASEGT. The CDR3 runs 15 residues. Trimming removed 3 bases at V and 2 bases at J, with 8 bases between. The CDR3, as DNA: TGTGCCAGCAGTGAGGGGGGTGCTGGGGCCAACGTCCTGACTTTC. Its protein is CASSEGGAGANVLTF.

J is TRBJ2-6 and V is TRBV5-1; D perhaps matches TRBD2 (5 bases). This CDR3 is 17 amino acids long. Trimming stripped 4 bases from V and 0 bases from J, with 14 bases between. Germline V gene data show CDR1 as SGHRS and CDR2 as YFSETQ. The CDR3 DNA sequence: TGCGCCAGCAGCCGGGCGGGCGGCTTCTCTGGGGCCAACGTCCTGACTTTC. This codes for CASSRAGGFSGANVLTF. Using reference TRBV5-1 and TRBJ2-6 for the parts outside the CDR3, the full variable domain is KAGVTQTPRYLIKTRGQQVTLSCSPISGHRSVSWYQQTPGQGLQFLFEYFSETQRNKGNFPGRFSGRQFSNSRSEMNVSTLELGDSALYLCASSRAGGFSGANVLTFGAGSRLTVL.

This clone was counted only a few times. V usage is TRBV19 and J usage is TRBJ1-5; D remains ambiguous. This CDR3 has 14 amino acids. Trimming took 9 bases from V and 0 from J, leaving 12 bases between them. Germline V lookup: CDR1 LNHDA, CDR2 SQIVND (reference sequence). This CDR3 is CASQAQYSNQPQHF. CDR3 DNA sequence: TGTGCCAGCCAGGCACAATATAGCAATCAGCCCCAGCATTTT.

The rearrangement uses TRBV6-5 and TRBJ2-7; perhaps TRBD1 as D (6 bases). The V end was cut by 5 bases, the J end by 3 bases, with 11 bases between. There are 13 residues in the CDR3. Germline V gene data show CDR1 as MNHEY and CDR2 as SVGAGI. The CDR3 region is CASSRDTSYEQYF. CDR3 nucleotide sequence: TGTGCCAGCAGTCGGGACACTAGCTACGAGCAGTACTTC.